The 27 T cell receptor beta chains presented below share a single source sample, sequenced in a study of immune heterogeneity within non-small cell lung tumors. As template, the study used bulk tumor genomic DNA at 600 ng per sample. Surgery yielded several widely spaced biopsies per primary tumor. With untreated, newly diagnosed non-small cell lung cancer, the patients went on to undergo curative surgery. Multiplex PCR with 32 V and 13 J primers amplified TCR beta CDR3. TCRdb independently ran MiXCR on the multiplex PCR reads; one entry per CDR3 protein. The sample includes about 10,000 distinct CDR3 sequences, around a sixth of them seen just once. The specimen sequenced was lung tumor tissue. Receptors were obtained from a man between 35 and 55 years old with non-small cell lung cancer.

This clonotype is medium-sized (0.01 to 0.1%) within its sample. This chain joins TRBV27 and TRBJ2-1; tentative D call: TRBD1 (6 bases). The CDR3 contains 16 residues. Trimming stripped 2 bases from V and 8 bases from J, with 19 bases between. The germline gives CDR1 MNHEY, CDR2 SMNVEV (reference sequence). CDR3 bases: TGTGCCAGCAGTTTAATTGTAGGGTTAAAGGGGGATGAGCAGTTCTTC. Its translation is CASSLIVGLKGDEQFF.

In this sample, this clonotype turned up a few times. A single base separates this from a much larger clone, so it may be a read error. No conserved phenylalanine or tryptophan is present at the end of the CDR3, so a read error is the likely explanation. The chain joins TRBV7-2 to TRBJ2-2; 7 bases map to TRBD2. CDR3 length: 17 amino acids. Germline CDR1 SGHTA, CDR2 FQGNSA. V lost 3 bases to trimming and J lost 6 bases; unmatched junction nucleotides: 13. CDR3: CASSFPVGGRISGELFS. DNA for the CDR3: TGTGCCAGCAGCTTCCCCGTTGGCGGGAGAATTTCCGGGGAGCTGTTTTCT.

With regard to this clonotype: Lacking the conserved final phenylalanine or tryptophan, this CDR3 likely reflects a read error. The limits of the CDR3 on the DNA are not certain, so only TCRdb's listed CDR3 is given. J is TRBJ2-3 and V is TRBV7-6; the D call TRBD2 from the table was never checked on the DNA. Both ends counted, the CDR3 spans 18 residues. Germline loops: CDR1 SGHVS, CDR2 FNYEAQ. This chain's CDR3 is CASSLTETLLGVEQYFGP.

This clonotype appeared many times. The V call is TRBV29-1, the J call TRBJ2-7, with a weak D call TRBD2 (6 bases). V was cut by 2 bases and J by 9 bases, with 11 bases left in between. The CDR3 loop spans 11 amino acids. CDR1 and CDR2 (germline): SQVTM, ANQGSEA. CDR3 amino acids: CSVELRGGQYF. CDR3 nucleotides: TGCAGCGTTGAACTTCGGGGAGGGCAGTACTTC.

This clonotype was detected many times. This rearrangement joins TRBV6-1 to TRBJ2-1; 9 nucleotides align to TRBD2. This CDR3 contains 13 residues. The junction had 5 bases not matched to a gene; V was cut back by 2 bases and J by 12 bases. Germline CDR1 is MNHNS and CDR2 is SASEGT. The CDR3 protein is CASSERGGGTQFF. The CDR3 DNA reads TGTGCCAGCAGTGAACGCGGGGGGGGGACGCAGTTCTTC.

The chain combines TRBV9 with TRBJ2-6, with D unresolved. CDR1 is SGDLS, CDR2 YYNGEE, per germline. The CDR3 sequence is 13 residues long. Trimming removed 6 bases from V and 4 bases from J, with 8 bases in between. CDR3 sequence reads: CASTHSGANVLTF. The CDR3 bases are TGTGCCAGCACTCACTCCGGGGCCAACGTCCTGACTTTC.

This clonotype was counted a few times. The final CDR3 position lacks the conserved phenylalanine or tryptophan, pointing to a likely read error. Because the CDR3's place on the DNA is in doubt, the DNA is left out and the CDR3 is given as listed by TCRdb. The chain employs TRBV15 and TRBJ2-3; the table's D gene call, TRBD2, was not cross checked with the DNA. The CDR3 is 16 amino acids in total, end residues counted. Germline CDR1 and CDR2: LNHNV and YYDKDF (reference sequence). CDR3 residues: CATSRDKTGSKQYFGP.

This clonotype rates as medium-sized (0.01 to 0.1%). The rearrangement uses TRBV27 and TRBJ2-7; 11 bases match TRBD2. Germline values: CDR1 MNHEY, CDR2 SMNVEV (reference sequence). This CDR3 is built from 15 residues. V lost 5 bases, J lost 0 bases, and 3 bases stayed unmatched. This CDR3 reads CASSPTSGSSYEQYF. In DNA form, the CDR3 reads TGTGCCAGCAGTCCTACTAGCGGGAGCTCCTACGAGCAGTACTTC.

By frequency in the sample, this clonotype is medium-sized. The rearrangement links TRBV27 to TRBJ1-4; maybe TRBD1 (5 bases). V lost 3 bases and J 2 bases, leaving 19 bases between the germline ends. The CDR3 covers 18 residues. Germline CDR1 MNHEY, CDR2 SMNVEV (reference sequence). CDR3 region: CASSLGPPSPSTNEKLFF. The CDR3 DNA follows: TGTGCCAGCAGTTTGGGGCCCCCCTCGCCGTCCACTAATGAAAAACTGTTTTTT.

In its sample, this clonotype is medium-sized (0.01 to 0.1%). This chain joins TRBV2 and TRBJ1-2; possible D gene TRBD1, 5 bases. The CDR3 spans 14 residues. The germline CDR1 and CDR2 sequences are SNHLY and FYNNEI. The V gene lost 8 bases and the J gene lost 0 bases, with 13 bases spanning the gap. The DNA of the CDR3 is TGTGCCAGCGCCCTCAGGGCAGCTAACTATGGCTACACCTTC. Its translation is CASALRAANYGYTF.

By sample share, this clonotype is medium-sized. This sequence joins TRBV27 and TRBJ1-2; no clear D gene. Germline V gene data show CDR1 as MNHEY and CDR2 as SMNVEV (reference sequence). The CDR3 is 14 amino acids. V shed 2 bases and J shed 3 bases, with 10 bases lying between them. CDR3 loop: CASSLGRGYYGYTF. In nucleotides, the CDR3 is TGTGCCAGCAGTTTAGGCAGAGGCTACTATGGCTACACCTTC.

This clonotype is judged large. The chain has TRBV9 and TRBJ2-7, with no clear D. The length of the CDR3 is 13 residues. V shed 0 bases and J shed 3 bases, with 7 bases lying between them. Germline CDR1 and CDR2: SGDLS and YYNGEE. DNA for the CDR3: TGTGCCAGCAGCGTAGAGGGCAGCTACGAGCAGTACTTC. Its protein product is CASSVEGSYEQYF.

Concerning this clonotype itself: This could be a read error, since a much larger clone is one nucleotide away. The rearrangement joins TRBV9 to TRBJ2-3, with D maybe TRBD2 (5 bases). This CDR3 is 13 amino acids long. Germline CDR1 is SGDLS and CDR2 is YYNGEE. CDR3 protein: CASGVEGSDTQYF. The CDR3 nucleotides are TGTGCCAGCGGCGTAGAGGGTTCAGATACGCAGTATTTT.

This clonotype rates as medium-sized. V and J are TRBV19 and TRBJ1-5; no reliable D call. The CDR3 runs 14 residues. V was shortened by 5 bases and J by 0 bases, with 8 bases between the two germline ends. The V gene's germline CDR1 is LNHDA and CDR2 SQIVND (reference sequence). The CDR3 region has the DNA TGTGCCAGTAGTGAGAGACTTAGCAATCAGCCCCAGCATTTT. It codes for CASSERLSNQPQHF.

This clonotype occurred many times. The chain employs TRBV25-1 and TRBJ1-4, with 8 bases identical to TRBD1. V gave up 5 bases and J gave up 6 bases; unmatched junction bases: 8. The CDR3 consists of 15 residues. Per germline, CDR1 MGHDK and CDR2 SYGVNS. In nucleotides, the CDR3 is TGTGCCAGCAGTTCTCGACAGGGGTACCATGAAAAACTGTTTTTT. Protein: CASSSRQGYHEKLFF.

Concerning this clonotype itself: Possible read error: a much larger clone is one base away. It is likely a read error, because the conserved phenylalanine at the end of the CDR3 is missing. The V and J genes are TRBV5-1 and TRBJ2-1; unclear D gene. The CDR3 extends over 15 amino acids. Trimming cost V 0 bases and J 9 bases, with 16 bases left between them. Per germline, CDR1 SGHRS and CDR2 YFSETQ. CDR3 amino acids: CASSLGAHTTGEQFL. The CDR3 DNA reads TGCGCCAGCAGCTTGGGGGCGCATACGACGGGTGAGCAGTTCCTC.

This clonotype was counted at least ten times. The chain uses TRBV30 and TRBJ2-3; D may match TRBD1 or TRBD2 (5 bases each). The CDR3 runs to 13 residues. Germline V CDR1 and CDR2: GTSNPN, SVGIG (reference sequence). V lost 5 bases and J lost 2, with 11 bases in between. The CDR3 nucleotides read TGTGCCTGGGGGACGGAATTCACAGATACGCAGTATTTT. It yields the protein CAWGTEFTDTQYF.

In its sample, this clonotype is medium-sized. The rearrangement uses TRBV19 and TRBJ2-2; D ambiguous. Trimming removed 10 bases from V and 2 bases from J, with 14 bases in between. CDR3 length: 14 amino acids. The germline CDR1 and CDR2 sequences are LNHDA and SQIVND (reference sequence). The CDR3 sequence is CATKIQPNTGELFF. The CDR3 nucleotides are TGTGCCACCAAGATACAGCCAAACACCGGGGAGCTGTTTTTT.

With respect to this clonotype: A clone one base away is much larger, so this may be a read error. It is likely a read error, because the conserved phenylalanine at the end of the CDR3 is missing. The chain carries TRBV25-1 and TRBJ2-6; D is unclear. Per germline, CDR1 MGHDK and CDR2 SYGVNS. The CDR3 consists of 14 residues. V was cut by 1 base and J by 2 bases, with 3 bases left in between. The CDR3 protein is CASSEWAGANVLTL. The DNA for the CDR3 is TGTGCCAGCAGTGAATGGGCTGGGGCCAACGTCCTGACTTTG.

This clonotype was counted between two and nine times. The V call is TRBV5-6, the J call TRBJ2-1; 10 bases map to TRBD2. The CDR3 is made up of 16 amino acids. The junction had 10 bases not matched to a gene; V was cut back by 2 bases and J by 8 bases. Germline V gives CDR1 SGHDT, CDR2 YYEEEE. This chain's CDR3 is CASSLPVLAGFHEQFF. CDR3 bases: TGTGCCAGCAGCTTACCGGTACTAGCGGGATTTCATGAGCAGTTCTTC. The full variable domain, completed using reference TRBV5-6 and TRBJ2-1, is DAGVTQSPTHLIKTRGQQVTLRCSPKSGHDTVSWYQQALGQGPQFIFQYYEEEERQRGNFPDRFSGHQFPNYSSELNVNALLLGDSALYLCASSLPVLAGFHEQFFGPGTRLTVL.

Within the sample, this clonotype is medium-sized (0.01 to 0.1%). The chain recombines TRBV12-3 or TRBV12-4 with TRBJ2-7, with D maybe TRBD1 (6 bases). The V end was cut by 3 bases, the J end by 6 bases, with 9 bases between. The CDR3 length is 12 residues. CDR3 protein: CASSLDSREQYF. CDR3 nucleotides: TGTGCCAGCAGTTTGGACAGCCGCGAGCAGTACTTC.

This clonotype ranks as medium-sized. V gene TRBV20-1 combines with J gene TRBJ2-7; D remains unclear. This CDR3 comprises 11 residues. V lost 4 bases and J 3 bases, leaving 7 bases between the germline ends. The germline V gene has CDR1 DFQATT and CDR2 SNEGSKA (reference sequence). The CDR3 nucleotides read TGCAGTGCTAAGCCCGACTACGAGCAGTACTTC. Amino acid sequence: CSAKPDYEQYF.

By frequency in the sample, this clonotype is medium-sized. The chain has TRBV19 and TRBJ1-1; D is possibly TRBD1 (6 bases). Germline loops: CDR1 LNHDA, CDR2 SQIVND (reference sequence). The CDR3 has 13 residues. The V end lost 6 bases, the J end lost 4 bases, and 12 bases lay between the germline ends. The CDR3 DNA reads as TGTGCCAGTAGCTTAAACAGGGTCACTGAAGCTTTCTTT. This gives the protein CASSLNRVTEAFF.

This clonotype was observed a handful of times. This may be a read error, as it is one base from a much larger clone. V usage is TRBV15 and J usage is TRBJ2-1, with 7 positions matching TRBD2. Looked up from germline, CDR1 is LNHNV and CDR2 is YYDKDF (reference sequence). The CDR3 runs 14 residues. The CDR3, as DNA: TGTGCCACCGGGGGGGGGGGTGGGGCAAATGAGCATTTCTTC. It encodes CATGGGGGANEHFF.

This clonotype was picked up many times. This chain joins TRBV19 and TRBJ2-7, with 8 bases aligning to TRBD2. The germline gives CDR1 LNHDA, CDR2 SQIVND (reference sequence). The CDR3 is 15 residues long. V gave up 8 bases and J gave up 0 bases; unmatched junction bases: 9. The CDR3 DNA follows: TGTGCCAGTCCAATAGCGGGGCTGAGCTCCTACGAGCAGTACTTC. Translated, it gives CASPIAGLSSYEQYF.

In its sample, this clonotype was seen many times. The chain employs TRBV18 and TRBJ2-1, with a weak D call TRBD2 (6 bases). The CDR3 is made up of 12 amino acids. Germline V lookup: CDR1 KGHSH, CDR2 LQKENI. The V end lost 6 bases, the J end lost 9 bases, and 12 bases lay between the germline ends. The CDR3 bases are TGTGCCAGCTCGACCACTAGCACTGAGCAGTTCTTC. Translating it yields CASSTTSTEQFF.

Points on this clonotype: Just one base apart from a much larger clone, this may be a read error. As the CDR3 is not closed by the conserved phenylalanine or tryptophan, this likely results from a read error. The chain carries TRBV18 and TRBJ2-7; D is possibly TRBD1 or TRBD2 (5 bases each). The CDR3 has 14 residues. Germline V gene data show CDR1 as KGHSH and CDR2 as LQKENI. With 3 bases removed from V and 1 base from J, the gap between germline ends came to 10 bases. CDR3 DNA: TGTGCCAGCTCACCCGGGACCCTATCCTACGAGCAGTACCTC. It codes for CASSPGTLSYEQYL.